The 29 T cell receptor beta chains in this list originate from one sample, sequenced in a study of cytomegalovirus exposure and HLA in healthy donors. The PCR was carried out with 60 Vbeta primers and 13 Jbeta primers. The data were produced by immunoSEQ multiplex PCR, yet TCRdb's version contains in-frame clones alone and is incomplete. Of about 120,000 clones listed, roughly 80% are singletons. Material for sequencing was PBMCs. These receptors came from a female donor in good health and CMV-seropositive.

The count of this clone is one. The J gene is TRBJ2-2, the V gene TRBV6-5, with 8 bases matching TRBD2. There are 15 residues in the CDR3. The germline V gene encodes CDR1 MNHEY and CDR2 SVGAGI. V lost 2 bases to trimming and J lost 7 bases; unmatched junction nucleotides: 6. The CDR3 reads CASSYRGGLGGELFF. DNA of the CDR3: TGTGCCAGCAGTTACCGGGGGGGCCTGGGCGGGGAGCTGTTTTTT.

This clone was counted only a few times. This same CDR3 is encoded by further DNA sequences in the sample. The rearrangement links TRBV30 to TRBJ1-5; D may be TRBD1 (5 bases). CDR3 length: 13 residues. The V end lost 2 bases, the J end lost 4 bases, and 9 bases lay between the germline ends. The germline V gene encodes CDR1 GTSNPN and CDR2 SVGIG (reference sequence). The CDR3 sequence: CAWSLRGNQPQHF. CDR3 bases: TGTGCCTGGAGTCTCCGGGGGAATCAGCCCCAGCATTTT.

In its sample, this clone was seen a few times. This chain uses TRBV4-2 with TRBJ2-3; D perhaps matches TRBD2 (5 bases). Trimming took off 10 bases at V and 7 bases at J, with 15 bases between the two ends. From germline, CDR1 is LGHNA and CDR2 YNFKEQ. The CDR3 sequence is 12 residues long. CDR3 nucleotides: TGTGCCACCGGGCGACCGGGATATACGCAGTATTTT. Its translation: CATGRPGYTQYF.

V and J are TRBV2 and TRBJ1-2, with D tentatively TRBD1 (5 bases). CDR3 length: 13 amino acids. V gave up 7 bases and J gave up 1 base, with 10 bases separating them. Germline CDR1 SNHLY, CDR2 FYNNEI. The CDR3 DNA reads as TGTGCCAGCACCAGGGAAAGTAACTATGGCTACACCTTC. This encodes CASTRESNYGYTF. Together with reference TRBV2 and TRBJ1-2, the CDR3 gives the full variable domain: EPEVTQTPSHQVTQMGQEVILRCVPISNHLYFYWYRQILGQKVEFLVSFYNNEISEKSEIFDDQFSVERPDGSNFTLKIRSTKLEDSAMYFCASTRESNYGYTFGSGTRLTVV.

The chain's CDR3 is CSVGGTSGRITDTQYF. The CDR3 coding sequence is TGCAGCGTTGGAGGGACTAGCGGGAGGATCACAGATACGCAGTATTTT. This chain connects TRBV29-1 to TRBJ2-3, with 15 bases lining up with TRBD2. Germline CDR1 reads SQVTM; CDR2 reads ANQGSEA. The CDR3 is 16 residues long. V lost 4 bases to trimming and J lost 2 bases; unmatched junction nucleotides: 4.

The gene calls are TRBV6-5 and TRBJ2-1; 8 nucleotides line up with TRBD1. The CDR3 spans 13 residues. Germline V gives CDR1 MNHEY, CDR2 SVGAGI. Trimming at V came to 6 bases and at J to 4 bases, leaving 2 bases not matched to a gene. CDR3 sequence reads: CASRGQVYNEQFF. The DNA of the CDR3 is TGTGCCAGCAGGGGACAGGTTTACAATGAGCAGTTCTTC.

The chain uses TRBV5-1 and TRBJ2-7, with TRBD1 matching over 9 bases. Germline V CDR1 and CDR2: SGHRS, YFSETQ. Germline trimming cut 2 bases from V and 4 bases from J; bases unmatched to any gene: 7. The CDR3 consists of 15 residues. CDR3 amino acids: CASSFQAGQGYEQYF. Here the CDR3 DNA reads TGCGCCAGCAGCTTCCAGGCGGGACAGGGTTACGAGCAGTACTTC.

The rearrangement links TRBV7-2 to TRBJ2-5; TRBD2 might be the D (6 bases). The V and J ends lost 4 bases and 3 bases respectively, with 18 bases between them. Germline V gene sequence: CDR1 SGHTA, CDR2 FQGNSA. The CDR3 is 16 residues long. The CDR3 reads CASSYPEGGVKETQYF. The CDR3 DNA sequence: TGTGCCAGCAGCTATCCGGAGGGCGGAGTTAAAGAGACCCAGTACTTC.

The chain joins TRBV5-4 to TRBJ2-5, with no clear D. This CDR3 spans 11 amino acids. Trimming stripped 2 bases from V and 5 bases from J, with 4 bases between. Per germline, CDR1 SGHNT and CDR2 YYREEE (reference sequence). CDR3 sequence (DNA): TGTGCCAGCAGCTTTGAGGAGACCCAGTACTTC. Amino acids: CASSFEETQYF.

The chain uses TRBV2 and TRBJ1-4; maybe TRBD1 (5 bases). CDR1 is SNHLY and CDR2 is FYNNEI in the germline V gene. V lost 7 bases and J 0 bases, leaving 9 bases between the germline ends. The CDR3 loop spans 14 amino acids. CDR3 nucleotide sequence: TGTGCCAGCAAGAAGGGGTCAACTAATGAAAAACTGTTTTTT. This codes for CASKKGSTNEKLFF. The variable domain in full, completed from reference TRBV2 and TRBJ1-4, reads EPEVTQTPSHQVTQMGQEVILRCVPISNHLYFYWYRQILGQKVEFLVSFYNNEISEKSEIFDDQFSVERPDGSNFTLKIRSTKLEDSAMYFCASKKGSTNEKLFFGSGTQLSVL.

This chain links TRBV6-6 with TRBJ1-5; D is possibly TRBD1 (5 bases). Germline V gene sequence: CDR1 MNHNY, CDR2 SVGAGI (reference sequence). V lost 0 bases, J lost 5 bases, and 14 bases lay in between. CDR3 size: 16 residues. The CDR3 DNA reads TGTGCCAGCAGTTACTCGGTTCAGGGAGGGGATCAGCCCCAGCATTTT. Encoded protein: CASSYSVQGGDQPQHF.

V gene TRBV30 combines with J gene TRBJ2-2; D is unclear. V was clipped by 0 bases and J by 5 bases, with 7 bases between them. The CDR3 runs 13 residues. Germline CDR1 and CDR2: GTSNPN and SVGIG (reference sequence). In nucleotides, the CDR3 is TGTGCCTGGAGTGTACGAGAGACCGGGGAGCTGTTTTTT. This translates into CAWSVRETGELFF.

This CDR3 reads CASSRGAGLYNEQFF. The DNA of the CDR3 is TGTGCCAGCAGTCGCGGCGCAGGGCTCTACAATGAGCAGTTCTTC. The chain links TRBV6-5 to TRBJ2-1; possible D gene TRBD1, 5 bases. Germline CDR1 MNHEY, CDR2 SVGAGI. This CDR3 is built from 15 residues. Trimming shortened V by 5 bases and J by 3 bases, and 14 bases separated the two germline ends.

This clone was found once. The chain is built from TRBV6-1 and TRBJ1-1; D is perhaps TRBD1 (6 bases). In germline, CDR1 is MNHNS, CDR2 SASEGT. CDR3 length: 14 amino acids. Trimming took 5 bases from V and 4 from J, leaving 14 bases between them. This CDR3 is CASSTSGVPTEAFF. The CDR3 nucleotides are TGTGCCAGCAGTACGTCAGGGGTCCCCACTGAAGCTTTCTTT.

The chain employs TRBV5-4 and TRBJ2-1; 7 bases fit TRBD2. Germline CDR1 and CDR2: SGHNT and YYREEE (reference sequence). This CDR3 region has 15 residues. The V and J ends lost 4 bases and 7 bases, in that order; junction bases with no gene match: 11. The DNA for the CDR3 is TGTGCCAGCAGCCTGCGGACTAGTGTCGGGAATGAGCAGTTCTTC. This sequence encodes CASSLRTSVGNEQFF.

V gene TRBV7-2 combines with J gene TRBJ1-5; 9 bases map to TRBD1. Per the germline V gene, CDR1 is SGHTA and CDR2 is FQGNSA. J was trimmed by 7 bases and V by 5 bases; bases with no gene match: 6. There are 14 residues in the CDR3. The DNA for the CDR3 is TGTGCCAGCAGCCCGGACAGGGGCGGGCAGCCCCAGCATTTT. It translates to CASSPDRGGQPQHF.

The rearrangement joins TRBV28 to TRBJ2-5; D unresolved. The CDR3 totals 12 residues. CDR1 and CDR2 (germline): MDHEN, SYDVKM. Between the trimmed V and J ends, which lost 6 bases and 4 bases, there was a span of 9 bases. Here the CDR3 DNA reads TGTGCCAGCAGGAGGTACGGAGAGACCCAGTACTTC. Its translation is CASRRYGETQYF.

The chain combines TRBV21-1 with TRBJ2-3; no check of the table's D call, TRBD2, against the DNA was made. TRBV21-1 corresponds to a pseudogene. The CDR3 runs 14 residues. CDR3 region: CASSGRDSTDTQYF. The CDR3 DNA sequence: TGTGCCAGCAGCGGACGGGACTCCACAGATACGCAGTATTTT.

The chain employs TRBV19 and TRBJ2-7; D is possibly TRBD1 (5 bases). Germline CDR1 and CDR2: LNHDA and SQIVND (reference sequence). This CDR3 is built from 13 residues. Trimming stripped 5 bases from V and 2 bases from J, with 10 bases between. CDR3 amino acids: CASSSDTTYEQYF. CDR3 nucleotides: TGTGCCAGTAGTTCGGACACGACCTACGAGCAGTACTTC.

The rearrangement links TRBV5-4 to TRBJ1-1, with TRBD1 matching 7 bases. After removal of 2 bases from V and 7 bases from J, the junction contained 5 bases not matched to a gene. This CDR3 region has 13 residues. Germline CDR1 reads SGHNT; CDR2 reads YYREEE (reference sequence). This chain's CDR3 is CASSFDRVLEAFF. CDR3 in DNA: TGTGCCAGCAGCTTCGACAGGGTCCTTGAAGCTTTCTTT.

The DNA for the CDR3 is TGCAGCGTTTCCAGGGGACCGATCTACGAGCAGTACTTC. The encoded protein is CSVSRGPIYEQYF. The chain combines TRBV29-1 with TRBJ2-7, with D perhaps TRBD1 (6 bases). V was trimmed by 5 bases and J by 3 bases, leaving 14 bases between them. The CDR3 is 13 amino acids. Germline loops: CDR1 SQVTM, CDR2 ANQGSEA.

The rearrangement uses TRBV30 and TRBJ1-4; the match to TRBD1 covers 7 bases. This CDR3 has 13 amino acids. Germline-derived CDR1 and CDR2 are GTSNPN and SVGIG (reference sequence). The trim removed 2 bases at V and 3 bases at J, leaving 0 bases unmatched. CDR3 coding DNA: TGTGCCTGGAGTAGGGGGCCTAATGAAAAACTGTTTTTT. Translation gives CAWSRGPNEKLFF.

CDR3: CASSLRSGGDQETQYF. For the CDR3, the DNA is TGTGCCAGCAGTTTACGGTCTGGGGGGGACCAAGAGACCCAGTACTTC. The V call is TRBV28, the J call TRBJ2-5, with 7 bases matching TRBD2. Germline trimming cut 2 bases from V and 0 bases from J; bases unmatched to any gene: 6. This CDR3 has 16 amino acids. CDR1 and CDR2 from the germline V gene are MDHEN and SYDVKM. Full variable domain (remainder filled in from reference TRBV28 and TRBJ2-5): DVKVTQSSRYLVKRTGEKVFLECVQDMDHENMFWYRQDPGLGLRLIYFSYDVKMKEKGDIPEGYSVSREKKERFSLILESASTNQTSMYLCASSLRSGGDQETQYFGPGTRLLVL.

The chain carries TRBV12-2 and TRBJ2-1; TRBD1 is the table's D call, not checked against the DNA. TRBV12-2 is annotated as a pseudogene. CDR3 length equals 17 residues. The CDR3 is CASRPLRDRGRNNEQFF. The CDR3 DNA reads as TGTGCAAGTCGCCCGCTCCGGGACAGGGGGCGAAACAATGAGCAGTTCTTC.

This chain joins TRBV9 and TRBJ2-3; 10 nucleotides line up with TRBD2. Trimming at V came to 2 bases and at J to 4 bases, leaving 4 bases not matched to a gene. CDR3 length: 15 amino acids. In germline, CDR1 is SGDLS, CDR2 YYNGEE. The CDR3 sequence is CASSVTSGVADTQYF. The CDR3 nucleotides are TGTGCCAGCAGCGTTACTAGCGGGGTCGCAGATACGCAGTATTTT.

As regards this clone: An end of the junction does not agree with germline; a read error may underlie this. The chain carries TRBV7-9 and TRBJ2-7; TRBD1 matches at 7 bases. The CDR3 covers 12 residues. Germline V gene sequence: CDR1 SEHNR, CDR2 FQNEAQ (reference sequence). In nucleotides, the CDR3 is TGTTCCAGCAGCCCTGGGACAGCAGAGCAGTACTTC. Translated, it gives CSSSPGTAEQYF. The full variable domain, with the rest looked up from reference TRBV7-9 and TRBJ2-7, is DTGVSQNPRHKITKRGQNVTFRCDPISEHNRLYWYRQTLGQGPEFLTYFQNEAQLEKSRLLSDRFSAERPKGSFSTLEIQRTEQGDSAMYLCSSSPGTAEQYFGPGTRLTVT.

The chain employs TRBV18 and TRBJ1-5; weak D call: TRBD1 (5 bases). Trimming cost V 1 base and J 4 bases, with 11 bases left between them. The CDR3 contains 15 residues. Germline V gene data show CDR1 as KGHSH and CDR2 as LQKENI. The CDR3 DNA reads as TGTGCCAGCTCACCACTCGACAGCCGTAATCAGCCCCAGCATTTT. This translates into CASSPLDSRNQPQHF.

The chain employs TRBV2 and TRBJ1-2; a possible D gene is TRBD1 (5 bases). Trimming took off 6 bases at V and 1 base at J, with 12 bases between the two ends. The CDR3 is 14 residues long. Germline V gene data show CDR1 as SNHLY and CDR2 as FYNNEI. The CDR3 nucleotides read TGTGCCAGCAGACCTACAGGTTTTAACTATGGCTACACCTTC. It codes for CASRPTGFNYGYTF.

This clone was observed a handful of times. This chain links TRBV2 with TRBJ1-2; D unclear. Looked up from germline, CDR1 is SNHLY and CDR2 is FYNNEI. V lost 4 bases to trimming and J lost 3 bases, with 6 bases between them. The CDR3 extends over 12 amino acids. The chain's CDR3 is CASSGSDYGYTF. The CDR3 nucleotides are TGTGCCAGCAGTGGGTCAGACTATGGCTACACCTTC.